The source of this T cell receptor (beta chain) is a study of T cells in Graves' hyperthyroidism and ophthalmopathy. Overall study context: Any treatment followed the collection of peripheral blood at initial diagnosis.

Authors of the study amplified TCR beta CDR3 regions from RNA transcripts. TCR CDR3 regions were first amplified by RT-PCR with HTBI primers. TCRdb re-called the multiplex PCR reads with MiXCR, one entry per CDR3 protein. This table has more than 500,000 distinct CDR3 sequences, 15% to 20% appearing once. Researchers barred patients who had uncontrolled infection, other autoimmune disease, pregnancy or lactation. Study findings and constraints: Ophthalmopathy stood apart from stable hyperthyroidism in a 13 V-J model.

Details on this clonotype: Its antigen remains unidentified. A read error may be the cause here, since a much bigger clone is one base away.

Trimming removed 0 bases at V and 3 bases at J, with 19 bases between. Germline loops: CDR1 SGHRS, CDR2 YFSETQ. The CDR3 extends over 17 amino acids. Sequenced sample: blood. This clonotype was obtained from a woman aged 25 to 39 with Graves' hyperthyroidism. The genes are TRBV5-1 and TRBJ2-7, with no clear D. CDR3 DNA: TGCGCCAGCAGCTTGGCCTCTCACTCCACCCTTGTCTACGAGCAGTACTTC. The encoded protein is CASSLASHSTLVYEQYF.